What follows describes a single TCR beta chain. The antigen is unknown. The sample is drawn from a study of tumor-infiltrating lymphocytes in localized non-small cell lung cancer. Study results and caveats: Tumor T-cell fraction from TCR sequencing was not associated with recurrence-free survival (p = 0.61).

Clones were read by immunoSEQ multiplex PCR, and TCRdb kept only the in-frame ones, dropping some. This table has 20,000 to 25,000 clones, 50% to 80% appearing once. CDR3 length: 16 amino acids. The V gene's germline CDR1 is LNHDA and CDR2 SQIVND (reference sequence). Trimming left V 3 bases short and J 8 bases short, with 22 bases between. This TCR came from a human donor with non-small cell lung cancer. Sequenced: lung tumor tissue. The chain couples TRBV19 to TRBJ1-2; TRBD1 might be the D (5 bases). CDR3 loop: CASSMDPGTPGSGYTF. The CDR3 DNA sequence: TGTGCCAGTAGTATGGACCCCGGGACCCCAGGCAGCGGCTACACCTTC.